This T cell receptor (beta chain) derives from a study of blood T cell repertoires in COVID-19 (dated by TCRdb to 2020 to 2021). A note on the overall study: The collaborator samples originated in the United States, Italy and Spain and spanned the acute and convalescent phases of COVID-19. The material from the prospective study consisted of cDNA or gDNA derived from T cells, B-cell-depleted T cells, or PBMCs. Subjects who had been exposed to COVID-19, were actively infected with it, or had recovered from it provided the deeply sampled blood TCRbeta repertoires that made up the dataset. Nearly every sample came with metadata listing a de-identified subject ID, COVID-19 status, age in years and sex. The samples were drawn from two sources: the first 160 participants of the ongoing ImmuneRACE study, and fewer than 1,500 subjects contributed by 6 global collaborators. HLA class I and class II types, where available, came from metadata supplied by the sample provider rather than from assay-based typing. The repertoires were released in a freely available public database intended as a resource for research on the immune response to SARS-CoV-2. Summary of the overall study and its limitations: Clinical and demographic metadata were provided uncurated, with the amount varying by source and participant.

Samples from volunteer blood donors who had recovered from COVID-19 were contributed by a second Seattle source. Whole blood was collected in K2EDTA tubes by collaborating institutions according to the institutions' own protocols. For TCRbeta analysis, collaborators shipped samples in one of three forms: frozen whole blood, isolated PBMCs, or DNA extracted from either of those sample types. Taken from cysteine to phenylalanine, the CDR3 has 15 residues. Here the CDR3 DNA is all that survives: 45 bases in frame from base 1. The germline V gene (reference sequence) specifies MNHEY as CDR1 and SMNVEV as CDR2. V loses 8 bases of germline sequence and J loses 1 base, and the interval between the two ends is 17 bases. The immunoSEQ Assay, a bias-controlled multiplex PCR, was used to amplify TCRbeta CDR3 regions from genomic DNA. In the paper's pipeline: The number of nucleated cells in each sample was estimated from the amplification of reference gene primers within the assay. To quantify the absolute abundance of each unique TCRbeta CDR3 rearrangement, sequence reads were collapsed and filtered. For each sample, productive Simpson clonality was calculated as the square root of Simpson's diversity index over productive rearrangements. Not all clones reach the TCRdb copy of this immuneACCESS table, which keeps in-frame sequences only. Checked studies attribute under half of the gap to unresolved V genes and leave the rest unexplained. For V, J and clone size, that table is used; D and trimming come from the DNA. The sample data list 72,000 or so clones, and over 70% of these were observed just once. In total, the top ten clones hold approximately 18% of the sample.

Notes on this clone: It lacks a known antigen. No base quality values were provided; no much bigger clone lies one nucleotide off.

The sequence derives from a man between 65 and 85 years old who had recovered from COVID-19. The sequencing sample was made of peripheral blood. Recombination linked TRBV27 to TRBJ1-1; the D gene assignment is ambiguous. The CDR3 loop reads CASSPAGKGNTEAFF. The DNA sequence is TGTGCCAGCTCCCCGGCCGGGAAGGGGAACACTGAAGCTTTCTTT.